This is a list of T cell receptor beta chains from one sample in a study of blood T cell repertoires in COVID-19. TCRdb's table, derived via immunoSEQ multiplex PCR, lists solely in-frame clones and lacks some. The sample includes 250,000 to 350,000 clones, 65% to 85% of them seen just once. What was sequenced was peripheral blood. Every receptor here comes from a human donor with COVID-19, enrolled during active disease. The donor label of this sample is uncertain. The CDR3 runs from the conserved cysteine through the conserved F or W. A D gene is named only where the DNA matches it firmly.

J,D,V,CDR3
TRBJ1-4,TRBD1,TRBV28,CASSKQGRTGNEKLFF
TRBJ2-7,TRBD2,TRBV28,CASSRAGGPYEQYF
TRBJ1-1,NA,TRBV7-6,CASSLLQGQNTEAFF
TRBJ2-7,NA,TRBV14,CASSQRTGNYEQYF
TRBJ2-5,TRBD1,TRBV29-1,CSVGQGQETQYF
TRBJ1-6,NA,TRBV28,CASSSNLDTSPLHF
TRBJ2-3,TRBD2,TRBV10-3,CAIQASGGGTDTQYF
TRBJ2-2,TRBD2,TRBV7-9,CASSLLAGETVRELFF
TRBJ1-1,NA,TRBV9,CASSFTGSTEAFF
TRBJ2-7,NA,TRBV3-1/TRBV3-2,CASSQDIFQGIYEQYF
TRBJ2-7,NA,TRBV15,CATSRDRTDYEQYF
TRBJ2-3,NA,TRBV28,CASSGGTVTDTQYF
TRBJ2-7,NA,TRBV7-2,CASSPRDTSYEQYF
TRBJ2-5,TRBD2,TRBV11-2,CASSPGTSPETQYF
TRBJ2-5,TRBD2,TRBV3-1/TRBV3-2,CASSPTSGRVWGSEETQYF
TRBJ2-5,NA,TRBV2,CASSAPVEETQYF
TRBJ2-1,TRBD2,TRBV10-2,CASLGGNEQFF
TRBJ1-1,NA,TRBV2,CASSEVQGGDAFF
TRBJ2-1,TRBD2,TRBV7-3,CASSFSGLPNNEQFF
TRBJ1-2,NA,TRBV23-1,CASRNQTDSSFYGYTF
TRBJ2-3,TRBD1,TRBV19,CASSTRTGWDTDTQYF
TRBJ1-1,TRBD1,TRBV28,CASSSPTGANTEAFF
TRBJ1-1,TRBD1,TRBV29-1,CSVRQGDTEAFF
TRBJ2-3,TRBD2,TRBV5-1,CASSLGLAGGRSTDTQYF
TRBJ1-2,NA,TRBV5-1,CASSSGGGRGNYGYTF
TRBJ1-4,NA,TRBV27,CASNDQGPNEKLFF
TRBJ2-1,TRBD2,TRBV28,CASSGASGRNEQFF
TRBJ2-1,TRBD2,TRBV28,CASSIAGGPAYNEQFF
TRBJ2-1,TRBD2,TRBV6-9,CASSYSRREGNNEQFF
TRBJ1-1,NA,TRBV19,CASSLDPTVSTEAFF
TRBJ1-6,NA,TRBV5-4,CASSLAGYNSPLHF
TRBJ1-1,NA,TRBV27,CASSLSRVDPEAFF
TRBJ1-5,TRBD1,TRBV19,CASSIKGTGYQPQHF
TRBJ2-6,NA,TRBV30,CAWTGRGANVLTF
TRBJ1-1,TRBD1,TRBV29-1,CSVGTGALTGPEAFF
TRBJ1-5,NA,TRBV27,CASSLSRLGDQPQHF
TRBJ2-1,NA,TRBV27,CASSLSARGKEQFF
TRBJ2-3,NA,TRBV27,CASGGVGGTQYF
TRBJ2-7,NA,TRBV3-1/TRBV3-2,CASSSRRVQYF
TRBJ2-7,TRBD1,TRBV27,CASSSFLDRGLEQYF
TRBJ2-2,NA,TRBV3-1/TRBV3-2,CASRIGGTGELFF
TRBJ2-1,NA,TRBV19,CASSIDRPPVFNEQFF
TRBJ2-1,TRBD1,TRBV9,CASSVAGQGGNEQFF
TRBJ2-1,NA,TRBV2,CASSESGDNEQFF
TRBJ2-3,TRBD1,TRBV6-1,CASSEGQGKPSGTDTQYF
TRBJ2-2,NA,TRBV7-6,CASSGRDSGTGELFF
TRBJ2-7,NA,TRBV12-3/TRBV12-4,CASSLTATYEQYF
TRBJ2-7,TRBD1,TRBV19,CASSLSDRGGEQYF
TRBJ2-7,NA,TRBV18,CASSPPNRPTGHLTYEQYF
TRBJ1-2,TRBD1,TRBV5-4,CASSLVGPGGARGYTF
TRBJ1-5,NA,TRBV7-2,CASSPGSGAKQPQHF
TRBJ2-7,TRBD2,TRBV4-1,CASSQESSGRSPSYEQYF
TRBJ1-2,NA,TRBV29-1,CSGYTGPGGYTF